This is a list of T cell receptor beta chains from one sample in a study of identical twins. TCRdb processed the 5' RACE reads anew with MiXCR; each CDR3 protein has one entry. The profile shows under 300,000 distinct CDR3 sequences, about 12% of them singletons. The same data also contributed to another study, on yellow fever vaccine responses in identical twins.

The specimen sequenced was memory (CD45RO+) T cells sorted from blood. The source is a woman aged 18-30 years in good health. CDR3s include the opening cysteine and the closing phenylalanine or tryptophan. The order of the fields is CDR3 length, J gene, clone size, D gene, V gene, CDR3 DNA, CDR3 protein. D genes are given only for firm matches. The size entry is marked missing in some rows and otherwise reads once, few, many or a size class.

12 TRBJ2-7 few - TRBV18 TGTGCCAGCTCACCAGGGCCCACCCAGCAGTACTTC CASSPGPTQQYF
15 TRBJ2-3 few TRBD2 TRBV7-2 TGTGCCAGCAGCTCCGGGACTAGCGAGTCAAGTACGCAGTATTTT CASSSGTSESSTQYF
11 TRBJ1-3 few - TRBV29-1 TGCAGCGTGGACAGTAAAAACACCATATATTTT CSVDSKNTIYF
14 TRBJ2-7 many TRBD1 TRBV12-5 TGTGCTAGTGGTTGGGACAGGGGAAACTCCGAGCAGTACTTC CASGWDRGNSEQYF
15 TRBJ2-3 few - TRBV20-1 TGCAGCGCTAGAAGGACAGTGAAGAGCACAGATACGCAGTATTTT CSARRTVKSTDTQYF
14 TRBJ2-7 few TRBD2 TRBV20-1 TGCAGTGCTAGAGATTCTAGCGGGGGTTACGAGCAGTACTTC CSARDSSGGYEQYF
12 TRBJ2-7 many - TRBV12-3/TRBV12-4 TGTGCCAGCAGCCAACCATACGAGCGGCAGTACTTC CASSQPYERQYF
12 TRBJ2-1 few - TRBV7-9 TGTGCCAGCAGCTTTACGCGAGATGAGCAGTTCTTC CASSFTRDEQFF
13 TRBJ1-2 many - TRBV5-6 TGTGCCAGCAGCTTGGACAGGGACTATGGCTACACCTTC CASSLDRDYGYTF
13 TRBJ2-2 - - TRBV6-2/TRBV6-3 TGTGCCAGCAGAGACCCGGGGAGCGGGGAGCTGTTTTTT CASRDPGSGELFF
13 TRBJ2-7 - TRBD1 TRBV2 TGTGCCAGCAGTGGGACAGGGTCGGACGAGCAGTACTTC CASSGTGSDEQYF
13 TRBJ2-7 few - TRBV18 TGTGCCAGCTCACCGGACCCTGGCTACGAGCAGTACTTC CASSPDPGYEQYF
15 TRBJ2-5 many TRBD2 TRBV5-1 TGCGCCAGCAGCTTCTACCTAGCGGATGAAGAAACCCAGTACTTC CASSFYLADEETQYF
12 TRBJ2-1 many - TRBV20-1 TGCAGTGCTAGAGATAAGAAGGAAGGGCAGTTCTTC CSARDKKEGQFF
10 TRBJ1-2 few - TRBV6-8 TGTGCCAGCGAGACAGGAGGCTACACCTTC CASETGGYTF
15 TRBJ2-1 few TRBD2 TRBV5-1 TGCGCCAGCAGCCCGGGACTAGCGGGAGTGAATGAGCAGTTCTTC CASSPGLAGVNEQFF
15 TRBJ2-1 few - TRBV9 TGTGCCAGCAGCGTAGGCCCAGCGGTCCTCAATGAGCAGTTCTTC CASSVGPAVLNEQFF
14 TRBJ2-5 - TRBD2 TRBV20-1 TGCAGTGCTCCTGGGACTAGCGGGGGAGAGACCCAGTACTTC CSAPGTSGGETQYF
14 TRBJ2-1 many - TRBV20-1 TGCAGTGCTCCGGACTGGCAAGACTACAATGAGCAGTTCTTC CSAPDWQDYNEQFF
15 TRBJ2-7 - TRBD1 TRBV6-4 TGTGCCAGCAGTCCCAACCGGGACAGACCGGTCGAGCAGTACTTC CASSPNRDRPVEQYF
15 TRBJ1-4 few - TRBV12-3/TRBV12-4 TGTGCCAGCAGTTTCGGGGGACTGATGGATGAAAAACTGTTTTTT CASSFGGLMDEKLFF
16 TRBJ2-3 few TRBD2 TRBV20-1 TGCAGTGCTAGACCACCGACTAGCGGGTCCGTGAGTACGCAGTATTTT CSARPPTSGSVSTQYF
13 TRBJ2-3 few - TRBV20-1 TGCAGTTCTTACCAAGGGGGGTCAGATACGCAGTATTTT CSSYQGGSDTQYF